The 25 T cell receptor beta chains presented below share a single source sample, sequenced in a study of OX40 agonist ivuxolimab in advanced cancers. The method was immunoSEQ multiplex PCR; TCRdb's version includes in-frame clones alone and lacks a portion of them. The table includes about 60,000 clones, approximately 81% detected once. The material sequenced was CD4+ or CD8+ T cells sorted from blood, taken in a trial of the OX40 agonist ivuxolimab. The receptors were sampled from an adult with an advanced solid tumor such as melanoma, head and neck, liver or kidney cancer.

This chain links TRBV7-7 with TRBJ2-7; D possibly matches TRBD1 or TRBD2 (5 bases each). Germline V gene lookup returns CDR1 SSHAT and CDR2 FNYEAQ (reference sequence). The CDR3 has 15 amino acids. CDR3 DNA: TGTGCTAGCAGCTTAGGATGGGGGAGCTCCTACGAGCAGTACGTC. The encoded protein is CASSLGWGSSYEQYV.

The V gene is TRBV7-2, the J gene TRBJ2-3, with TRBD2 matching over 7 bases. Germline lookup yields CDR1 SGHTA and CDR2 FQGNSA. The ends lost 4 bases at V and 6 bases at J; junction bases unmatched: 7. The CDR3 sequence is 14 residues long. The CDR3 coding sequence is TGTGCCAGCAGCTCTGAAGCGGGGCAGGATACGCAGTATTTT. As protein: CASSSEAGQDTQYF.

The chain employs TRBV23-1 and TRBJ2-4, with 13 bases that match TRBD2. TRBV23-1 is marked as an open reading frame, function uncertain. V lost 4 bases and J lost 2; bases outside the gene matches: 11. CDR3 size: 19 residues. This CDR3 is CASSRLTSGRAPTKNIQYF. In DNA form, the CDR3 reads TGCGCCAGCAGTCGGTTAACTAGCGGGAGGGCCCCGACCAAAAACATTCAGTACTTC.

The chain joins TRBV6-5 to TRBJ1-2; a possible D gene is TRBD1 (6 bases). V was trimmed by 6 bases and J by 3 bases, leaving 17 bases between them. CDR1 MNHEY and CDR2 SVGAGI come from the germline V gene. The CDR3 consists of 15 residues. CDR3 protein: CASSRLGHVDYGYTF. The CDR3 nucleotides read TGTGCCAGCAGCCGCCTGGGACATGTGGACTATGGCTACACCTTC.

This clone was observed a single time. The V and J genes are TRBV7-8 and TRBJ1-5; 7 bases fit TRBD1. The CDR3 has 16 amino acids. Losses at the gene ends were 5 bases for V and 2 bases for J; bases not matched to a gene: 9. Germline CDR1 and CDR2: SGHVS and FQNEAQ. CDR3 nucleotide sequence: TGTGCCAGCAGCGCAGGGACAGACCAAGGCAATCAGCCCCAGCATTTT. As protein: CASSAGTDQGNQPQHF.

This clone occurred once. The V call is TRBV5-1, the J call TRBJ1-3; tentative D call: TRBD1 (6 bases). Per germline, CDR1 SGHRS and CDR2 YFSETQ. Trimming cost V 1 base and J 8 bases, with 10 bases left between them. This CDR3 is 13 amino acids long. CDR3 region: CASSLLRGYTIYF. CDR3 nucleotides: TGCGCCAGCAGCTTGCTCAGGGGATACACCATATATTTT.

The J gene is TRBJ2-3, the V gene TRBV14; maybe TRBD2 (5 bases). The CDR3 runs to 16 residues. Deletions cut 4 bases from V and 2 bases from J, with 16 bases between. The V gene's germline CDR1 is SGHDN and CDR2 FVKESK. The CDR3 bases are TGTGCCAGCAGCCCGTACCGGGATTCCTACACAGATACGCAGTATTTT. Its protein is CASSPYRDSYTDTQYF.

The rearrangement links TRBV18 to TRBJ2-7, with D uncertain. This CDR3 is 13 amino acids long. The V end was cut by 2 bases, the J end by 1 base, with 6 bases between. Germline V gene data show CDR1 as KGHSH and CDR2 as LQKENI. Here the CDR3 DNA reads TGTGCCAGCTCACCAGGGTTTTCCTACGAGCAGTACGTC. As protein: CASSPGFSYEQYV.

This chain's CDR3 is CASSPGQYNEKLFF. The DNA for the CDR3 is TGTGCCAGCAGTCCCGGACAGTATAATGAAAAACTGTTTTTT. The rearrangement links TRBV7-9 to TRBJ1-4; D might be TRBD1 (6 bases). Germline V gene sequence: CDR1 SEHNR, CDR2 FQNEAQ (reference sequence). V was pared by 6 bases and J by 4 bases, with 12 bases between. The CDR3 is made up of 14 amino acids.

CDR3 amino acids: CASSQDGSGYTF. The CDR3 DNA is TGTGCCAGCAGCCAAGATGGTAGCGGCTACACCTTC. The genes are TRBV4-2 and TRBJ1-2; no clear D gene. CDR1 is LGHNA and CDR2 is YNFKEQ in the germline V gene. V lost 0 bases and J lost 8, with 7 bases in between. The CDR3 covers 12 residues.

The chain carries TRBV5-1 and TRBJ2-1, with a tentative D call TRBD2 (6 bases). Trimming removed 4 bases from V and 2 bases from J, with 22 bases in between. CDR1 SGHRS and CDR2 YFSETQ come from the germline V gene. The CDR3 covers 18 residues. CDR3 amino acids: CASSPGTGDFSPYNEQFF. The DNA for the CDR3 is TGCGCCAGCAGCCCCGGGACGGGGGATTTCTCTCCCTACAATGAGCAGTTCTTC.

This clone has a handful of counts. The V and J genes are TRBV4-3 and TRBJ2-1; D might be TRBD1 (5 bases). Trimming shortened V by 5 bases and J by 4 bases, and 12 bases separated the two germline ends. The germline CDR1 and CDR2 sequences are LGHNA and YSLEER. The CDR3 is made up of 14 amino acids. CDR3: CASSSRVAYNEQFF. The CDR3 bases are TGCGCCAGCAGCTCCAGGGTCGCGTACAATGAGCAGTTCTTC.

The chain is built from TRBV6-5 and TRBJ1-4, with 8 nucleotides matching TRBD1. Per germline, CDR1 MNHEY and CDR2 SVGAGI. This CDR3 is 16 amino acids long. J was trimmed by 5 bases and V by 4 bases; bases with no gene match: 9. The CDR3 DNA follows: TGTGCCAGCAGTTCTACAGGGGGACAGGCGAATGAAAAACTGTTTTTT. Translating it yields CASSSTGGQANEKLFF.

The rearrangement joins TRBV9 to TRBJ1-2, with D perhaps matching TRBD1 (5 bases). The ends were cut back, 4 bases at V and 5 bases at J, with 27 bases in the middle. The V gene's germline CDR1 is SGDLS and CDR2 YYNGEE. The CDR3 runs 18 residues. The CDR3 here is CASSHPSRDRGGGYGYTF. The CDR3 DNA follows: TGTGCCAGCAGCCATCCGAGTAGGGATAGGGGAGGAGGATATGGCTACACCTTC.

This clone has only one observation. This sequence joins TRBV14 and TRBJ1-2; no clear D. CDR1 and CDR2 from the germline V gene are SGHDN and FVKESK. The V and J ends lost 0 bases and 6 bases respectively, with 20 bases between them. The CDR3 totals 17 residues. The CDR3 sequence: CASSQDLQELETNGYTF. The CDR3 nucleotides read TGTGCCAGCAGCCAAGATCTCCAGGAGTTGGAGACCAATGGCTACACCTTC.

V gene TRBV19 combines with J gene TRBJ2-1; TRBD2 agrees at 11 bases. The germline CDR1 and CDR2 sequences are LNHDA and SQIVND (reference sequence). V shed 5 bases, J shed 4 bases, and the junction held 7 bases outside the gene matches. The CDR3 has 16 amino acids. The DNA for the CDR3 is TGTGCCAGTAGTCTTACCGGGACTAGCGGTTACAATGAGCAGTTCTTC. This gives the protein CASSLTGTSGYNEQFF.

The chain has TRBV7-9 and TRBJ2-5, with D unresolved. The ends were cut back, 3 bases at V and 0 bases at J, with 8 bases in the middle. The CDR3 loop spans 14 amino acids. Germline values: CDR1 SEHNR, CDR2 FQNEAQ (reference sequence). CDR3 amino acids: CASSLTRDQETQYF. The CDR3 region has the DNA TGTGCCAGCAGCTTGACCCGGGACCAAGAGACCCAGTACTTC.

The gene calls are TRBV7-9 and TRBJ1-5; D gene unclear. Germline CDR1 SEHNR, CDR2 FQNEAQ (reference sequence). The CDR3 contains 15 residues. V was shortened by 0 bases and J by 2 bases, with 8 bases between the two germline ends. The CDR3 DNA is TGTGCCAGCAGCTTAGCGGGGAGTGGCAATCAGCCCCAGCATTTT. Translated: CASSLAGSGNQPQHF.

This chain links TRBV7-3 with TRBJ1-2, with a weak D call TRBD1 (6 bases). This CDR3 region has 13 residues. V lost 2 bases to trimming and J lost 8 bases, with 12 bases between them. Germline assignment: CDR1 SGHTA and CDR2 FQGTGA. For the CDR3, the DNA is TGTGCCAGCAGCTTACTGGGAGGGGGAGGCTACACCTTC. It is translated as CASSLLGGGGYTF.

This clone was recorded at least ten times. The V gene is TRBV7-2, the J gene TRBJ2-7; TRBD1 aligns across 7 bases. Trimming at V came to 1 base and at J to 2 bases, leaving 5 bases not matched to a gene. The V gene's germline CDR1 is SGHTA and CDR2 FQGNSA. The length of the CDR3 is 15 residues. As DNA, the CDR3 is TGTGCCAGCAGCTTAGGAGACAGGGCCACCTACGAGCAGTACTTC. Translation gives CASSLGDRATYEQYF.

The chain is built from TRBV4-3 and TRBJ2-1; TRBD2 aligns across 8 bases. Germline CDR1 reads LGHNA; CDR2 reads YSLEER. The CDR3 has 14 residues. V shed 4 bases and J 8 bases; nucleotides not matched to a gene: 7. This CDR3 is CASSLAGPWDEQFF. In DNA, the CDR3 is TGCGCCAGCAGCCTAGCGGGACCCTGGGATGAGCAGTTCTTC.

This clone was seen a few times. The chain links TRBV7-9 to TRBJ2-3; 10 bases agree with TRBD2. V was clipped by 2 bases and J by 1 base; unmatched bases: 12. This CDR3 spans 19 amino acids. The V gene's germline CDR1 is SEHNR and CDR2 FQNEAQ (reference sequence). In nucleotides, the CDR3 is TGTGCCAGCAGCTTAATTGGGACCGGGACTAGCGACCGCACAGATACGCAGTATTTT. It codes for CASSLIGTGTSDRTDTQYF.

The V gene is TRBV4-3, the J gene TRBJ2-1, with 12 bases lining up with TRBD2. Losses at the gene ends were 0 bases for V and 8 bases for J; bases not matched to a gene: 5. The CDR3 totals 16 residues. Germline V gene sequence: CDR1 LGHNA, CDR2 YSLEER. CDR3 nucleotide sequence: TGCGCCAGCAGCCAAGATCGACTAGCGGGAGTAGATGAGCAGTTCTTC. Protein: CASSQDRLAGVDEQFF.

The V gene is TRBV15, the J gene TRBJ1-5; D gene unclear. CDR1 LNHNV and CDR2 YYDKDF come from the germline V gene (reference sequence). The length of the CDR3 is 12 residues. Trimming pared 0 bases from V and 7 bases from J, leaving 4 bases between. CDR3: CATSRDGQPQHF. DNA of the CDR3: TGTGCCACCAGCAGAGATGGGCAGCCCCAGCATTTT.

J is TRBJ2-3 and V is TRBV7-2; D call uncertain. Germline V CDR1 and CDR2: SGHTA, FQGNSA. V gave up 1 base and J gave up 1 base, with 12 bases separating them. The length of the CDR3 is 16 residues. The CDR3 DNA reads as TGTGCCAGCAGCTTAGAAATTTACCCCGGCACAGATACGCAGTATTTT. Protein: CASSLEIYPGTDTQYF.